The sequence of this T cell receptor beta chain was determined in a study of blood T cell repertoires in COVID-19 (dated by TCRdb to the early 2020s). A note on the overall study: The collaborator samples originated in the United States, Italy and Spain and spanned the acute and convalescent phases of COVID-19. The prospective study material was composed of cDNA or gDNA derived from T cells, B-cell-depleted T cells, or PBMCs. The dataset comprised deeply sampled blood TCRbeta repertoires from subjects exposed to, actively infected with, or recovered from COVID-19. The repertoires were released in a freely available public database intended as a resource for research on the immune response to SARS-CoV-2. Samples came from the ongoing ImmuneRACE study (first 160 participants) plus 1,254 subjects from 6 global collaborators. A de-identified subject ID, COVID-19 status, age in years and sex were almost always included in the sample metadata. HLA class I and class II types, where available, came from metadata supplied by the sample provider rather than from assay-based typing. Broad study findings and their caveats: The quantity of clinical and demographic metadata differed by source and by participant and was supplied without curation.

TCRbeta CDR3 regions were amplified from genomic DNA using the immunoSEQ Assay, a bias-controlled multiplex PCR. The authors processed their data as follows. Nucleated cell counts per sample were estimated from amplification of reference gene primers within the assay. Sequence reads were collapsed and filtered to measure the absolute abundance of every unique TCRbeta CDR3 rearrangement. Productive Simpson clonality was computed per sample as the square root of Simpson's diversity index over productive rearrangements. Entries here come from immuneACCESS through TCRdb and include only in-frame sequences with V and J called. Some clones fail to appear in such tables; in the studies checked, an unresolved V gene covers under half of the shortfall, and the cause of the remainder is unknown. Clone size and V and J calls were adopted from that table, with D and trimming inferred from the DNA. The sample table holds 150,000 to 200,000 clones, of which 75% to 80% were seen once. The ten largest clones add up to 26% of the sample.

With regard to this clone: It has no known antigen specificity. Base quality data are lacking; no much larger clone is found one base away.

Its CDR3 holds 13 amino acids, cysteine through phenylalanine. The DNA shown is the 39-base CDR3, in frame from base 1. At the junction V is shortened by 4 bases and J by 5 bases, with 11 bases in between. Collaborating institutions collected whole blood in K2EDTA tubes following their own protocols. For TCRbeta analysis, collaborator samples were shipped as frozen whole blood, as isolated PBMCs, or as DNA extracted from either sample type. The receptor's source is a woman aged 70-85 years with acute or convalescent COVID-19. The chain is made from TRBV23-1 and TRBJ1-2; the D gene is not confidently resolved. TRBV23-1 is an open reading frame, and its role is uncertain. The sequenced sample consisted of peripheral blood. The sequenced DNA is TGCGCCAGCAGTCTGACACATGGATATGGCTACACCTTC. Its coded protein is CASSLTHGYGYTF.